The 3 T cell receptor beta chains listed next were all sequenced from one sample in a study of blood T cell repertoires in COVID-19. The assay was immunoSEQ multiplex PCR, and TCRdb's table has in-frame clones only and misses some. This table holds under 350,000 clones, 75% to 90% found once. The source material was peripheral blood. These receptors all stem from a man aged 35-49 years with acute or convalescent COVID-19.

The chain recombines TRBV2 with TRBJ2-3; 12 bases agree with TRBD2. CDR1 is SNHLY and CDR2 is FYNNEI in the germline V gene. J was trimmed by 5 bases and V by 4 bases; bases with no gene match: 4. CDR3 size: 15 residues. The CDR3 DNA sequence: TGTGCCAGCAGTGCGGGACTAGCGGGCGGAGATACGCAGTATTTT. Amino acid sequence: CASSAGLAGGDTQYF.

The chain employs TRBV9 and TRBJ2-3, with 12 bases identical to TRBD1. CDR3 length: 13 residues. Trimming cost V 8 bases and J 6 bases; bases outside gene matches: 4. Germline lookup yields CDR1 SGDLS and CDR2 YYNGEE. The CDR3 protein is CASGTGGGDTQYF. In DNA, the CDR3 is TGTGCCAGTGGGACAGGGGGCGGTGATACGCAGTATTTT.

The rearrangement links TRBV9 to TRBJ1-3; D uncertain. Trimming pared 2 bases from V and 4 bases from J, leaving 7 bases between. The CDR3 has 13 amino acids. CDR1 SGDLS and CDR2 YYNGEE come from the germline V gene. For the CDR3, the DNA is TGTGCCAGCAGCGTGACATACGGAAACACCATATATTTT. Translating gives CASSVTYGNTIYF.